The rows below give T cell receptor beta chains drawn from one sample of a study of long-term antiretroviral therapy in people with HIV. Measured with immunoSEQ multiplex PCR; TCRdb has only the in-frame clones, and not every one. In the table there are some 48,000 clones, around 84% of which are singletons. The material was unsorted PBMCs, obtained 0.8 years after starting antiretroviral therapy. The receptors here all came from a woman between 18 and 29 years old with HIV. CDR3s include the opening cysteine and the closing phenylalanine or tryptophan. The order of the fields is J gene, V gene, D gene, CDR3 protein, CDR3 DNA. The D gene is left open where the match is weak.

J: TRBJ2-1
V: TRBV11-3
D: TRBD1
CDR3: CASSSSGTGHNEQFF
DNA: TGTGCCAGCAGCTCCTCCGGGACAGGACACAATGAGCAGTTCTTC

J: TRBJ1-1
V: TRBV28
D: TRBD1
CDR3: CASSFPADRVNTEAFF
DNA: TGTGCCAGCAGTTTCCCTGCGGACAGGGTGAACACTGAAGCTTTCTTT

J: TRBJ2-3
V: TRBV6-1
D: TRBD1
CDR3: CASSEDRVTDTQYF
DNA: TGTGCCAGCAGTGAGGACAGGGTCACAGATACGCAGTATTTT

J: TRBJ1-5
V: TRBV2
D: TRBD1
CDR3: CASSPTGAFDQPQHF
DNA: TGTGCCAGCAGTCCGACAGGGGCCTTCGATCAGCCCCAGCATTTT

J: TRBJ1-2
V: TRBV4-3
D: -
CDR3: CASSQEPGDYGYTF
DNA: TGCGCCAGCAGCCAAGAGCCAGGGGACTATGGCTACACCTTC

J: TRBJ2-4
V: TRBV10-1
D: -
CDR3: CASSDTGAKNIQYF
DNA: TGCGCCAGCAGTGATACAGGAGCCAAAAACATTCAGTACTTC

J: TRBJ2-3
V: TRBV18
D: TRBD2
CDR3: CASSPGLAGTDTQYF
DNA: TGTGCCAGCTCACCGGGACTAGCGGGAACAGATACGCAGTATTTT

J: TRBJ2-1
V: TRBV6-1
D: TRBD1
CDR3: CASKGTGSIYNEQFF
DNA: TGTGCCAGCAAAGGGACAGGGAGCATCTACAATGAGCAGTTCTTC

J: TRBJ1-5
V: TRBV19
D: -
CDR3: CASSLGSLQPQHF
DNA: TGTGCCAGTAGTCTGGGGTCCCTTCAGCCCCAGCATTTT

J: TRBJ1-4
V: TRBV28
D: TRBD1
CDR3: CASSLTGTVKEKLFF
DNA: TGTGCCAGCAGTTTAACCGGGACAGTTAAAGAAAAACTGTTTTTT